This passage covers 23 T cell receptor beta chains from one sample sequenced in a study of OX40 agonist ivuxolimab in advanced cancers. The assay was immunoSEQ multiplex PCR, and TCRdb's table has in-frame clones only and misses some. The table lists about 51,000 clones, about 77% of them singletons. This material consisted of CD4+ or CD8+ T cells sorted from blood, taken in a trial of the OX40 agonist ivuxolimab. Receptor source: an adult with an advanced solid tumor such as melanoma, head and neck, liver or kidney cancer.

This clone was seen once. The chain combines TRBV5-1 with TRBJ2-1; the match to TRBD1 covers 9 bases. The CDR3 covers 16 residues. The germline V gene has CDR1 SGHRS and CDR2 YFSETQ. Trimming cost V 3 bases and J 9 bases; bases outside gene matches: 13. The DNA of the CDR3 is TGCGCCAGCAGCTCCCCCGGGGACAGGGTATCCCGTGAGCAGTTCTTC. It translates to CASSSPGDRVSREQFF.

This clone counts as medium-sized. The chain employs TRBV5-1 and TRBJ2-7, with D perhaps matching TRBD2 (7 bases). V was trimmed by 0 bases and J by 5 bases, leaving 15 bases between them. The CDR3 runs 15 residues. In germline, CDR1 is SGHRS, CDR2 YFSETQ. The CDR3 spells CASSLASQGRDEQYF. Written as DNA, the CDR3 is TGCGCCAGCAGCTTGGCATCTCAGGGGAGGGACGAGCAGTACTTC.

This clone appeared once. The rearrangement uses TRBV10-1 and TRBJ2-3, with TRBD2 matching 12 bases. The V segment lost 1 base and the J segment 5 bases; nucleotides outside the gene matches: 7. The CDR3 length is 17 residues. Germline V gene data show CDR1 as WNHNN and CDR2 as SYGVQD (reference sequence). The chain's CDR3 is CASSEFPSGRAGDTQYF. The CDR3 DNA sequence: TGCGCCAGCAGTGAGTTCCCTAGCGGGAGGGCCGGAGATACGCAGTATTTT.

The chain recombines TRBV25-1 with TRBJ2-5; the match to TRBD2 covers 7 bases. With V trimmed by 6 bases and J by 9 bases, 7 bases remained unmatched. Germline V gene lookup returns CDR1 MGHDK and CDR2 SYGVNS. This CDR3 contains 12 residues. The chain's CDR3 is CASSPWGGAQYF. The CDR3 coding sequence is TGTGCCAGCAGCCCCTGGGGAGGGGCCCAGTACTTC.

V is TRBV6-5 and J is TRBJ2-5; 8 bases are a match to TRBD1. CDR3 length: 14 residues. Trimming removed 4 bases from V and 2 bases from J; junction bases left unmatched: 3. Germline CDR1 reads MNHEY; CDR2 reads SVGAGI. The CDR3 here is CASSSGGSQETQYF. In DNA form, the CDR3 reads TGTGCCAGCAGTTCAGGGGGCTCGCAAGAGACCCAGTACTTC.

The chain carries TRBV13 and TRBJ2-7, with D perhaps TRBD2 (6 bases). The germline V and J ends were trimmed by 5 bases and 4 bases, with 21 bases remaining between them. The germline CDR1 and CDR2 sequences are PRHDT and FYEKMQ (reference sequence). CDR3 length: 16 residues. Written as DNA, the CDR3 is TGTGCCAGCAGCGTTAGTAGCGGCAGCGCAAGGTACGAGCAGTACTTC. As protein: CASSVSSGSARYEQYF.

The chain is built from TRBV15 and TRBJ1-1, with 10 bases fitting TRBD1. From germline, CDR1 is LNHNV and CDR2 YYDKDF (reference sequence). The CDR3 extends over 16 amino acids. Unmatched junction bases numbered 10, after V lost 8 bases and J lost 1 base. The CDR3 sequence is CATLEPGQGQNTEAFF. CDR3 bases: TGTGCCACCCTCGAACCGGGACAGGGGCAGAACACTGAAGCTTTCTTT.

The gene calls are TRBV6-5 and TRBJ1-2, with D possibly TRBD1 on 6 matching bases. The CDR3 contains 15 residues. Germline CDR1 MNHEY, CDR2 SVGAGI. V lost 2 bases to trimming and J lost 0 bases, with 10 bases between them. In DNA form, the CDR3 reads TGTGCCAGCAGTTACAAGGGGGGAGCTAACTATGGCTACACCTTC. Protein: CASSYKGGANYGYTF.

This clone was seen only a few times. This sequence joins TRBV5-8 and TRBJ1-1; TRBD1 is a possible D gene (6 bases). Germline V gene data show CDR1 as SGHTS and CDR2 as YDEGEE. Between the trimmed V and J ends, which lost 0 bases and 4 bases, there was a span of 7 bases. The CDR3 is 13 amino acids. The CDR3 sequence: CASSLDRVTEAFF. Written as DNA, the CDR3 is TGTGCCAGCAGCTTGGACAGGGTCACTGAAGCTTTCTTT. The whole variable domain, remainder taken from reference TRBV5-8 and TRBJ1-1, is EAGVTQSPTHLIKTRGQQATLRCSPISGHTSVYWYQQALGLGLQFLLWYDEGEERNRGNFPPRFSGRQFPNYSSELNVNALELEDSALYLCASSLDRVTEAFFGQGTRLTVV.

V usage is TRBV15 and J usage is TRBJ2-1; 9 nucleotides line up with TRBD1. Germline V gene lookup returns CDR1 LNHNV and CDR2 YYDKDF (reference sequence). The CDR3 sequence is 16 residues long. V shed 4 bases and J 6 bases; nucleotides not matched to a gene: 10. CDR3 protein: CATSTHRDRDGNEQFF. As DNA, the CDR3 is TGTGCCACCAGCACACACCGGGACAGGGATGGCAATGAGCAGTTCTTC.

Here the CDR3 reads CASYPGRGLSTGELFF. CDR3 DNA: TGTGCCAGTTACCCAGGGAGGGGGCTTAGTACCGGGGAGCTGTTTTTT. V usage is TRBV19 and J usage is TRBJ2-2; D may be TRBD1 or TRBD2 (7 bases each). The CDR3 sequence is 16 residues long. V was trimmed by 8 bases and J by 5 bases, leaving 21 bases between them. In germline, CDR1 is LNHDA, CDR2 SQIVND (reference sequence).

V and J are TRBV6-5 and TRBJ1-3, with 8 bases aligning to TRBD1. Trimming cost V 4 bases and J 7 bases; bases outside gene matches: 12. Per germline, CDR1 MNHEY and CDR2 SVGAGI. This CDR3 is 16 amino acids long. This CDR3 reads CASSSSSGTGRNTIYF. The DNA of the CDR3 is TGTGCCAGCAGTTCTAGTAGCGGGACAGGTCGTAACACCATATATTTT.

This rearrangement joins TRBV27 to TRBJ1-2, with 7 bases that match TRBD1. CDR3 size: 19 residues. From germline, CDR1 is MNHEY and CDR2 SMNVEV (reference sequence). The trim removed 6 bases at V and 5 bases at J, leaving 24 bases unmatched. CDR3 DNA sequence: TGTGCCAGCAGGCCTGGCCGACAGGGATTTAGGAGGGGGTGGTATGGCTACACCTTC. Encoded protein: CASRPGRQGFRRGWYGYTF.

The V and J genes are TRBV18 and TRBJ2-7; D gene uncertain. V lost 3 bases and J lost 2, with 11 bases in between. The CDR3 totals 14 residues. Germline V gives CDR1 KGHSH, CDR2 LQKENI. The CDR3 bases are TGTGCCAGCTCACCCCCTGCCACCGCCTACGAGCAGTACTTC. The encoded protein is CASSPPATAYEQYF.

The chain carries TRBV10-3 and TRBJ2-5; 15 nucleotides match TRBD2. Per the germline V gene, CDR1 is ENHRY and CDR2 is SYGVKD. Trimming took 4 bases from V and 5 from J; bases not matched to a gene: 5. The CDR3 has 16 amino acids. The CDR3 DNA reads TGTGCCATCAGTGGGACTAGCGGGAGGGCCCCGGAGACCCAGTACTTC. Protein: CAISGTSGRAPETQYF.

The gene calls are TRBV14 and TRBJ1-1; unclear D gene. This CDR3 region has 17 residues. Trimming pared 2 bases from V and 1 base from J, leaving 17 bases between. Germline CDR1 reads SGHDN; CDR2 reads FVKESK. The CDR3: CASSQHIPGQRNTEAFF. The CDR3 DNA follows: TGTGCCAGCAGCCAACACATCCCCGGGCAGCGGAACACTGAAGCTTTCTTT. The full variable domain, rest sourced from reference TRBV14 and TRBJ1-1, is EAGVTQFPSHSVIEKGQTVTLRCDPISGHDNLYWYRRVMGKEIKFLLHFVKESKQDESGMPNNRFLAERTGGTYSTLKVQPAELEDSGVYFCASSQHIPGQRNTEAFFGQGTRLTVV.

The V gene is TRBV5-1, the J gene TRBJ2-3; 9 bases fit TRBD2. With 0 bases clipped from V and 0 bases from J, the junction kept 11 bases outside the gene matches. Germline V CDR1 and CDR2: SGHRS, YFSETQ. The CDR3 runs to 19 residues. CDR3 in amino acids: CASSLATLGAGGSTDTQYF. The CDR3, as DNA: TGCGCCAGCAGCTTGGCCACTTTGGGAGCGGGAGGCAGCACAGATACGCAGTATTTT.

The count of this clone is one. The J gene is TRBJ1-3, the V gene TRBV30; possible D gene TRBD1, 6 bases. Per the germline V gene, CDR1 is GTSNPN and CDR2 is SVGIG (reference sequence). V shed 0 bases and J shed 1 base, with 10 bases lying between them. CDR3 length equals 15 residues. CDR3 amino acids: CAWSVRGRSGNTIYF. CDR3 DNA sequence: TGTGCCTGGAGTGTAAGGGGGAGGTCTGGAAACACCATATATTTT.

The gene calls are TRBV6-5 and TRBJ1-3, with 7 positions matching TRBD1. With V trimmed by 6 bases and J by 0 bases, 5 bases remained unmatched. The germline V gene has CDR1 MNHEY and CDR2 SVGAGI. The length of the CDR3 is 15 residues. CDR3 sequence reads: CASRGTAFSGNTIYF. The CDR3 DNA reads TGTGCCAGCAGGGGGACAGCCTTCTCTGGAAACACCATATATTTT.

This sequence joins TRBV5-6 and TRBJ1-2; weak D call: TRBD1 (6 bases). Germline V gives CDR1 SGHDT, CDR2 YYEEEE. The CDR3 runs to 15 residues. Trimming removed 5 bases at V and 7 bases at J, with 21 bases between. The CDR3 sequence: CASSRRGPRVSGYTF. CDR3 DNA sequence: TGTGCCAGCAGTCGGCGGGGGCCGAGGGTCTCTGGCTACACCTTC.

This clone occurred once. The chain recombines TRBV5-6 with TRBJ1-2; D possibly corresponds to TRBD1 (5 bases). This CDR3 is built from 14 residues. Germline CDR1 SGHDT, CDR2 YYEEEE. Trimming pared 4 bases from V and 4 bases from J, leaving 14 bases between. The CDR3 bases are TGTGCCAGCAGCCCAGGGACGAGGGTCTATGGCTACACCTTC. Residues: CASSPGTRVYGYTF.

CDR3 loop: CASSLRGLAGVADTQYF. CDR3 in DNA: TGTGCCAGCAGCTTAAGAGGGCTAGCGGGAGTGGCAGATACGCAGTATTTT. The chain joins TRBV7-2 to TRBJ2-3, with 10 bases aligning to TRBD2. The CDR3 sequence is 17 residues long. Germline CDR1 is SGHTA and CDR2 is FQGNSA. V lost 2 bases and J lost 4; bases outside the gene matches: 9.

This clone was seen ten or more times. This chain connects TRBV4-2 to TRBJ2-7, with 10 bases matching TRBD2. CDR3 length equals 18 residues. Unmatched junction bases numbered 11, after V lost 1 base and J lost 2 bases. Germline lookup yields CDR1 LGHNA and CDR2 YNFKEQ. CDR3 DNA sequence: TGTGCCAGCAGCCAAGGACCTACTACCGGGACTAGCGCCTACGAGCAGTACTTC. Translated: CASSQGPTTGTSAYEQYF.